This TCR beta chain was recorded in a study of T cells in Graves' hyperthyroidism and ophthalmopathy (dated by TCRdb to about 2019). With respect to the entire study: Peripheral blood was collected at initial diagnosis, before any treatment. TCR V-J signatures able to tell the groups apart were searched for in a discovery cohort of 100 patients, of whom roughly 42 had Graves' ophthalmopathy and about 55 had stable Graves' hyperthyroidism. Prospective prediction of ophthalmopathy was tested in an independent validation cohort of some 20 hyperthyroidism patients and 17 patients who later progressed to ophthalmopathy. The 100 discovery patients were divided at random into training and test sets in a 7:3 ratio. In addition, the study compared T-cell repertoires in thyroid tissue and in blood from several Graves' hyperthyroidism patients. Once sampling was done, hyperthyroidism patients were given methimazole at a starting dose of 30 mg daily, whereas ophthalmopathy patients were given high-dose intravenous methylprednisolone. The paper describes TCR Vbeta CDR3 sequencing of 120 to 150 peripheral blood samples, made up of some 40 ophthalmopathy patients, 70 to 80 hyperthyroidism patients and 17 progressor patients.

This clonotype was seen many times. No cognate antigen has been identified for it. The record has no base qualities; no much larger clone is one base away. The TCR beta CDR3 regions were amplified from the RNA transcripts. A first-round RT-PCR of the TCR CDR3 used the HTBI primer set with the Qiagen OneStep RT-PCR kit. Libraries were constructed in a second round of multiplex PCR, after which size selection and purification were performed. Libraries were sequenced paired-end with 100 bp reads on an Illumina HiSeq2000. The authors' analysis ran thus. SOAPnuke was used to process the raw data, throwing out any read that contained adapters or uncalled bases, had a mean Phred below 15, or lacked an exact constant-primer or identifier match. High-quality paired reads were merged using COPE v1.2.5, and each unique nucleotide sequence was defined as a clonotype. MiTCR v1.1 was used to align the clonotypes against IMGT TRBV, TRBD and TRBJ reference segments. Only V-J combinations with frequency above 0.0001, covering 99.2% of repertoires, were analysed. A TCS score was defined as the ratio between F50 (clonal expansion) and ExV (chaos), using BLOSUM62-based TCRdist between CDR3 peptides within each V-J. Welch's t-statistics and random forest reduced just over 500 V-J features to 13, which were used in a naive Bayes classifier (R e1071). The similarity between thyroid and blood repertoires was quantified using the Morisita-Horn index. The raw public reads went through TCRdb reprocessing: fastp at Q25, MiXCR clone calling, in-frame beta chains kept. Every distinct CDR3 protein forms one entry, paired with its most common genes and DNA. The V and J calls here are based on TCRdb, not the publication. The table for this sample lists around 720,000 distinct CDR3 sequences; 35% of them were counted only once. The top ten clones comprise around 30% of the sample.

Stable Graves' hyperthyroidism was defined as the absence of progression to ophthalmopathy over 18 months of follow-up. The hyperthyroidism patients were between 18 and 65 years old and newly diagnosed, with a disease duration of less than 2 months. Exclusion was applied to patients with uncontrolled infections, other autoimmune diseases, pregnancy or lactation. Diagnoses were established on the basis of clinical symptoms, serum thyroxine and TRAb, thyroid ultrasound, and orbital computed tomography. PBMCs were separated from roughly 9.6 ml of fresh peripheral blood using Ficoll-Paque density gradient centrifugation. Total RNA was extracted using Trizol reagent, and RNA quality was assessed on an Agilent 2100 Bioanalyzer. Results the study describes overall, beyond this receptor: During validation, the model predicted progression to ophthalmopathy a median of about 6.5 months ahead of onset, with around 71% sensitivity and more than 72% specificity. Most expanded thyroid clonotypes (frequency above 0.001) were also detected in blood, suggesting blood repertoires may reflect thyroid immune responses. Sample size was not statistically predetermined, and blinding of investigators to group allocation was not performed. Ophthalmopathy was separated from stable hyperthyroidism by a 13 V-J signature model, with approximately 90% sensitivity and roughly 81% specificity obtained in cross-validation and 80%/75% obtained in testing.

The junction shows trimming of 9 bases on V and 7 bases on J, plus 15 bases between the germline ends. CDR1 and CDR2 (LNHDA, SQIVND) derive from the germline V gene (reference sequence). The CDR3 measures 12 amino acids from cysteine to phenylalanine. The only DNA kept is the CDR3, 36 bases in frame from the first base. The clonotype comes from a woman in her thirties or forties with Graves' hyperthyroidism. The material sequenced was blood. The rearrangement joined TRBV19 to TRBJ1-1; the D gene is possibly TRBD1, with 6 bases matching. DNA sequence: TGTGCCAGCGGAACAGGGTTCGGTGAAGCTTTCTTT. Its translation is CASGTGFGEAFF.